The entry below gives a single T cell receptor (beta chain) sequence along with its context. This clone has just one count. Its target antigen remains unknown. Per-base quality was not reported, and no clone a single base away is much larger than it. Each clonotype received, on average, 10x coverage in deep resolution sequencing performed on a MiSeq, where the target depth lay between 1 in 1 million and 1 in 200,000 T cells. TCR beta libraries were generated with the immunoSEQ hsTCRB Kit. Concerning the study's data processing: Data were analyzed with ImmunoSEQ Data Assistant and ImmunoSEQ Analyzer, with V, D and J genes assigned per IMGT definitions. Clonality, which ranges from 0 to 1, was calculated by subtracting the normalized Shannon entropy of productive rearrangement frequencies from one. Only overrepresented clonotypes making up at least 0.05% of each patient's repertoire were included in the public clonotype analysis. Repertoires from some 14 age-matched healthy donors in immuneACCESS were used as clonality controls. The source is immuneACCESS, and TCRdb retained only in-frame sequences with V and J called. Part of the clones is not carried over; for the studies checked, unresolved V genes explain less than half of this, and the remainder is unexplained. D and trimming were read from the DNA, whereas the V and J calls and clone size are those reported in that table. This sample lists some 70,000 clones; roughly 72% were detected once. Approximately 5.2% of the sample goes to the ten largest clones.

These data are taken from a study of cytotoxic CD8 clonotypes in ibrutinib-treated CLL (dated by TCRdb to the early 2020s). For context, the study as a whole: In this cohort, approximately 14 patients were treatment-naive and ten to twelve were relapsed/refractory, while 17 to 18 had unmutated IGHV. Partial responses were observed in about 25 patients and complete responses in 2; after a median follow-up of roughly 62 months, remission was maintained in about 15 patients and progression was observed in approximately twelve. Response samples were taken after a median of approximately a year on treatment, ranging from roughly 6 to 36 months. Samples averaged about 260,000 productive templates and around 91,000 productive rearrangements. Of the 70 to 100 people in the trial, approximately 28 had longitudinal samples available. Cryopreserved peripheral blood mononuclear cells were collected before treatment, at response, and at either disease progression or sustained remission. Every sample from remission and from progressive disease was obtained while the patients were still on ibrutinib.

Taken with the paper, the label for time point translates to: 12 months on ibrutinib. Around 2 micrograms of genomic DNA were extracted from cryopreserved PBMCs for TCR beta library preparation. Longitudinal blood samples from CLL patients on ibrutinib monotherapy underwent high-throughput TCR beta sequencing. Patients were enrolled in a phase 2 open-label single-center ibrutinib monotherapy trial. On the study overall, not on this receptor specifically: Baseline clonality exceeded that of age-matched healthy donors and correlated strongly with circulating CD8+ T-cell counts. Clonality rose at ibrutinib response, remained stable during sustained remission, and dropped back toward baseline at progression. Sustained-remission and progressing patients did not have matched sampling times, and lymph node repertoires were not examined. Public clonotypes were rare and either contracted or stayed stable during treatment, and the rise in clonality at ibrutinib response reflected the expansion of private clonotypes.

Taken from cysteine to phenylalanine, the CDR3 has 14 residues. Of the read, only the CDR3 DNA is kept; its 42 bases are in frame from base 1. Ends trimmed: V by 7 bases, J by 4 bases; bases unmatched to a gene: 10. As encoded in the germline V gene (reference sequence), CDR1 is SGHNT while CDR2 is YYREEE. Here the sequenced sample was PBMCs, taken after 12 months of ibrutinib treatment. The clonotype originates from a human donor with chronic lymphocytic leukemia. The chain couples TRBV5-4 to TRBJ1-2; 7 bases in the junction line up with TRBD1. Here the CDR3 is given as CASRRAGGFYGYTF. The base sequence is TGTGCCAGCCGGAGGGCAGGGGGATTCTATGGCTACACCTTC.